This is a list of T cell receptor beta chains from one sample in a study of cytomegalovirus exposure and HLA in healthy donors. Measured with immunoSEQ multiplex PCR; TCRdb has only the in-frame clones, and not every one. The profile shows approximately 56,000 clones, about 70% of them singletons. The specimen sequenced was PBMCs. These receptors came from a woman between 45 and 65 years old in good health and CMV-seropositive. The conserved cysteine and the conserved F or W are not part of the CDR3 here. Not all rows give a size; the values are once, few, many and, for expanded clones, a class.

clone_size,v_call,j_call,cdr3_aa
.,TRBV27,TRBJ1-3,ASRDRSSGNTIY
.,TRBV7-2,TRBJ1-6,ASSLNSIPLH
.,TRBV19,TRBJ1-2,ASSSHRDRGFRDYGYT
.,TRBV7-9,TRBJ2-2,ASSLIQGADTGELF
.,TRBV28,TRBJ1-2,ASSSADRSYGYT
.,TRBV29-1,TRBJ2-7,SPEGEPYWRDLYEQY
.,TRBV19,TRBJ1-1,ASSTTQGLKTEAF
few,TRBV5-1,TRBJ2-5,ASSLGTETQY
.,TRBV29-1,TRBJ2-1,SVDWSGRPANEQF
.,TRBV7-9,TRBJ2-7,ASSPDKTLYEQY
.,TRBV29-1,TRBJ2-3,SAERLPGLVADTQY
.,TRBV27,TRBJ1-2,ASSPIQGYGYT
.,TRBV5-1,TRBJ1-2,ASSSSGTGEGYT
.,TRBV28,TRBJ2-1,ASSLLGLAGEGEQF
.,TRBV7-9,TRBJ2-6,ASSSGVSGANVLT
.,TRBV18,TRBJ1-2,ASSPGQTGYGYT